This T cell receptor beta chain appears in the sequencing data of a study of T cell responses to AZD1222 COVID-19 vaccine. Overall study: Samples with a second dose at about 4 or about 12 weeks were pooled together.

Findings and limits, study-wide: Most donors were white British and more were female, and clonal diversity was possibly underestimated. Repertoire sampling was restricted to post-peak T cell response timepoints.

Clones were read by immunoSEQ multiplex PCR, and TCRdb kept only the in-frame ones, dropping some. Counted here are approximately 100,000 clones, approximately 84% occurring once; the ten biggest clones make up approximately 15%. On this clone itself: What it recognizes is unknown.

Unmatched junction bases numbered 5, after V lost 5 bases and J lost 4 bases. The CDR3 sequence is 14 residues long. Germline-derived CDR1 and CDR2 are SGHRS and YFSETQ. The sample here was peripheral blood, taken on day 0 of AZD1222 vaccination. This receptor was identified in an adult in good health. The chain is built from TRBV5-1 and TRBJ2-1; TRBD2 agrees at 8 bases. The CDR3 loop reads CASRAGEVYNEQFF. The CDR3 DNA sequence: TGCGCCAGCAGAGCGGGAGAGGTATACAATGAGCAGTTCTTC.